These 32 T cell receptor beta chains were all obtained from the same sample, sequenced in a study of OX40 agonist ivuxolimab in advanced cancers. TCRdb keeps only in-frame clones here, not all; method: immunoSEQ multiplex PCR. The table includes tens of thousands of clones, about 89% detected once. Sample: CD4+ or CD8+ T cells sorted from blood, taken in a trial of the OX40 agonist ivuxolimab. These receptors were obtained from an adult with an advanced solid tumor such as melanoma, head and neck, liver or kidney cancer.

The chain joins TRBV6-5 to TRBJ1-4; 7 positions agree with TRBD1. The CDR3 is made up of 14 amino acids. Germline V gene sequence: CDR1 MNHEY, CDR2 SVGAGI. Unmatched junction bases numbered 5, after V lost 2 bases and J lost 8 bases. In DNA form, the CDR3 reads TGTGCCAGCAGTTACGAGGGGGCGCGAGAAAAACTGTTTTTT. It specifies CASSYEGAREKLFF.

The CDR3 nucleotides read TGTGCCTCCTCTAGAGGAGATAGCAATCAGCCCCAGCATTTT. Encoded protein: CASSRGDSNQPQHF. The chain employs TRBV6-6 and TRBJ1-5; no clear D gene. Trimming took 11 bases from V and 0 from J, leaving 14 bases between them. This CDR3 contains 14 residues. Per germline, CDR1 MNHNY and CDR2 SVGAGI (reference sequence).

About this clone: An end of the junction does not agree with germline; a read error may underlie this. CDR3 amino acids: CAGSRRQTGLSTGELFF. CDR3 DNA sequence: TGTGCCGGCAGCCGACGGCAGACAGGGTTGAGCACCGGGGAGCTGTTTTTT. The chain links TRBV7-3 to TRBJ2-2; TRBD1 matches 7 bases. The CDR3 extends over 17 amino acids. Germline V CDR1 and CDR2: SGHTA, FQGTGA. The whole variable domain, filled in from reference TRBV7-3 and TRBJ2-2, reads GAGVSQTPSNKVTEKGKYVELRCDPISGHTALYWYRQSLGQGPEFLIYFQGTGAADDSGLPNDRFFAVRPEGSVSTLKIQRTERGDSAVYLCAGSRRQTGLSTGELFFGEGSRLTVL.

J is TRBJ1-5 and V is TRBV14; weak D call: TRBD1 (5 bases). There are 14 residues in the CDR3. V shed 2 bases and J shed 6 bases, with 11 bases lying between them. Germline CDR1 reads SGHDN; CDR2 reads FVKESK. The DNA for the CDR3 is TGTGCCAGCAGCCAACAGAAGAGGGGTCAGCCCCAGCATTTT. Its protein is CASSQQKRGQPQHF.

The chain carries TRBV12-5 and TRBJ2-1; 8 bases line up with TRBD2. This CDR3 contains 17 residues. CDR1 LGHNT and CDR2 FRNRAP come from the germline V gene. Trimming at V came to 2 bases and at J to 6 bases, leaving 12 bases not matched to a gene. The CDR3 here is CASGLPRNGGRTNEQFF. In nucleotides, the CDR3 is TGTGCTAGTGGTTTGCCCCGGAATGGCGGGAGGACCAATGAGCAGTTCTTC.

J is TRBJ2-3 and V is TRBV7-2; D may be TRBD1 (6 bases). The CDR3 covers 17 residues. Germline assignment: CDR1 SGHTA and CDR2 FQGNSA. Trimming took off 1 base at V and 1 base at J, with 15 bases between the two ends. Here the CDR3 DNA reads TGTGCCAGCAGCTTAGTACTGGGGGCTTTCGGCACAGATACGCAGTATTTT. Its translation is CASSLVLGAFGTDTQYF.

The genes are TRBV11-2 and TRBJ2-7; D gene ambiguous. V was pared by 1 base and J by 0 bases, with 19 bases between. The CDR3 runs to 18 residues. Germline V gives CDR1 SGHAT, CDR2 FQNNGV. CDR3 residues: CASSLVGAGRVSSYEQYF. The CDR3 DNA reads as TGTGCCAGCAGCTTAGTGGGCGCAGGAAGGGTTAGCTCCTACGAGCAGTACTTC.

This chain links TRBV5-1 with TRBJ1-2; D might be TRBD1 (5 bases). V was clipped by 0 bases and J by 6 bases, with 15 bases between them. Germline values: CDR1 SGHRS, CDR2 YFSETQ. There are 15 residues in the CDR3. The CDR3 here is CASSLAVGPGDGYTF. Here the CDR3 DNA reads TGCGCCAGCAGCTTGGCCGTTGGACCGGGGGATGGCTACACCTTC.

V gene TRBV2 combines with J gene TRBJ2-3, with 8 bases fitting TRBD1. This CDR3 region has 14 residues. V lost 6 bases and J lost 0; bases outside the gene matches: 2. CDR1 is SNHLY, CDR2 FYNNEI, per germline. The CDR3, as DNA: TGTGCCAGCAGCTACAGGGGGAGCACAGATACGCAGTATTTT. It yields the protein CASSYRGSTDTQYF.

The chain employs TRBV27 and TRBJ2-1; D is possibly TRBD1 or TRBD2 (5 bases each). With 8 bases removed from V and 9 bases from J, the gap between germline ends came to 32 bases. This CDR3 is 18 amino acids long. Germline V gene data show CDR1 as MNHEY and CDR2 as SMNVEV (reference sequence). The CDR3, as DNA: TGTGCCAGCGGCCACTTCCTTAAACTAGGGGAGAGAGGGAGTGAGCAGTTCTTC. Translating gives CASGHFLKLGERGSEQFF.

The rearrangement links TRBV5-1 to TRBJ1-1; weak D call: TRBD1 (5 bases). This CDR3 is 13 amino acids long. V was shortened by 0 bases and J by 12 bases, with 15 bases between the two germline ends. Germline CDR1 reads SGHRS; CDR2 reads YFSETQ. The CDR3, as DNA: TGCGCCAGCAGCTTGGGAGGGGACCAGTTGTCTTTCTTT. It is translated as CASSLGGDQLSFF.

The V call is TRBV6-1, the J call TRBJ2-7; the match to TRBD2 covers 7 bases. The CDR3 is made up of 15 amino acids. With 11 bases clipped from V and 3 bases from J, the junction kept 16 bases outside the gene matches. Germline V CDR1 and CDR2: MNHNS, SASEGT. For the CDR3, the DNA is TGTGCCTCCCACCCCCTTAGCGGGCCTAACTACGAGCAGTACTTC. This gives the protein CASHPLSGPNYEQYF.

The J gene is TRBJ2-7, the V gene TRBV5-5; 10 bases are shared with TRBD2. Germline CDR1 and CDR2: SGHKS and YYEKEE (reference sequence). Unmatched junction bases numbered 9, after V lost 1 base and J lost 2 bases. The CDR3 has 17 amino acids. This chain's CDR3 is CASSLLSSGSGAYEQYF. DNA of the CDR3: TGTGCCAGCAGCTTGTTGTCTAGCGGGAGTGGGGCCTACGAGCAGTACTTC. The variable domain in full, completed from reference TRBV5-5 and TRBJ2-7, reads DAGVTQSPTHLIKTRGQQVTLRCSPISGHKSVSWYQQVLGQGPQFIFQYYEKEERGRGNFPDRFSARQFPNYSSELNVNALLLGDSALYLCASSLLSSGSGAYEQYFGPGTRLTVT.

The chain links TRBV6-5 to TRBJ1-4; D perhaps matches TRBD1 (5 bases). The CDR3 runs to 14 residues. Germline V lookup: CDR1 MNHEY, CDR2 SVGAGI. Between the trimmed V and J ends, which lost 7 bases and 4 bases, there was a span of 13 bases. The CDR3, as DNA: TGTGCCAGCACCCACGGGGGGGATAATGAAAAACTGTTTTTT. It translates to CASTHGGDNEKLFF.

The CDR3: CAWSTNNQPQHF. The CDR3 DNA reads as TGTGCCTGGAGTACCAACAATCAGCCCCAGCATTTT. The chain employs TRBV30 and TRBJ1-5; D is uncertain. The V end was cut by 2 bases, the J end by 3 bases, with 5 bases between. The germline V gene encodes CDR1 GTSNPN and CDR2 SVGIG (reference sequence). This CDR3 comprises 12 residues.

V usage is TRBV10-3 and J usage is TRBJ1-2; 9 bases align to TRBD1. Germline loops: CDR1 ENHRY, CDR2 SYGVKD. Trimming at V came to 7 bases and at J to 6 bases, leaving 3 bases not matched to a gene. The CDR3 consists of 12 residues. The CDR3 DNA reads as TGTGCCATCAAGGGACAGGGTAATGGCTACACCTTC. It yields the protein CAIKGQGNGYTF.

The rearrangement joins TRBV5-1 to TRBJ2-2, with a tentative D call TRBD1 (5 bases). With 4 bases removed from V and 3 bases from J, the gap between germline ends came to 7 bases. The CDR3 contains 13 residues. Germline V gene data show CDR1 as SGHRS and CDR2 as YFSETQ. The CDR3 bases are TGCGCCAGCAGCAAGACAGACACCGGGGAGCTGTTTTTT. Translating it yields CASSKTDTGELFF.

This chain uses TRBV19 with TRBJ2-6; D is unclear. From germline, CDR1 is LNHDA and CDR2 SQIVND (reference sequence). The germline V and J ends were trimmed by 7 bases and 6 bases, with 25 bases remaining between them. The CDR3 has 18 amino acids. The chain's CDR3 is CASNDGSALNAAANVLTF. CDR3 nucleotide sequence: TGTGCCAGTAATGACGGGTCCGCTCTGAATGCCGCGGCCAACGTCCTGACTTTC. The entire variable domain, with the rest obtained from reference TRBV19 and TRBJ2-6, is as follows: DGGITQSPKYLFRKEGQNVTLSCEQNLNHDAMYWYRQDPGQGLRLIYYSQIVNDFQKGDIAEGYSVSREKKESFPLTVTSAQKNPTAFYLCASNDGSALNAAANVLTFGAGSRLTVL.

This chain uses TRBV7-9 with TRBJ2-3; D unclear. The CDR3 contains 13 residues. V lost 5 bases and J 1 base, leaving 7 bases between the germline ends. Germline-derived CDR1 and CDR2 are SEHNR and FQNEAQ (reference sequence). The DNA of the CDR3 is TGTGCCAGCAGCACCTTGCGCACAGATACGCAGTATTTT. It translates to CASSTLRTDTQYF.

This CDR3 is CASSLARRTLNYNEQFF. CDR3 DNA: TGTGCCAGCAGCTTAGCCCGTCGGACTTTAAACTACAATGAGCAGTTCTTC. This chain uses TRBV11-2 with TRBJ2-1, with D perhaps TRBD2 (5 bases). Germline lookup yields CDR1 SGHAT and CDR2 FQNNGV. This CDR3 region has 17 residues. The germline V and J ends were trimmed by 1 base and 3 bases, with 16 bases remaining between them.

The J gene is TRBJ1-4, the V gene TRBV5-6; 10 nucleotides match TRBD1. Germline-derived CDR1 and CDR2 are SGHDT and YYEEEE. After removal of 2 bases from V and 8 bases from J, the junction contained 9 bases not matched to a gene. The length of the CDR3 is 16 residues. The CDR3: CASSFGQGVLSEKLFF. The CDR3 DNA is TGTGCCAGCAGCTTTGGACAGGGGGTCCTTTCGGAAAAACTGTTTTTT.

The count of this clone is one. The genes are TRBV7-2 and TRBJ2-7, with 8 bases fitting TRBD1. CDR1 SGHTA and CDR2 FQGNSA come from the germline V gene. The CDR3 spans 12 residues. The J segment lost 9 bases and the V segment lost 5 bases, leaving 6 bases of the junction unmatched. The CDR3 reads CASSTRTGMQYF. The CDR3 DNA reads TGTGCCAGCAGCACGCGGACAGGGATGCAGTACTTC. Full variable domain (rest looked up from reference TRBV7-2 and TRBJ2-7): GAGVSQSPSNKVTEKGKDVELRCDPISGHTALYWYRQSLGQGLEFLIYFQGNSAPDKSGLPSDRFSAERTGGSVSTLTIQRTQQEDSAVYLCASSTRTGMQYFGPGTRLTVT.

The V and J genes are TRBV2 and TRBJ2-1, with 12 bases aligning to TRBD2. Germline CDR1 is SNHLY and CDR2 is FYNNEI. The CDR3 spans 17 residues. The V and J ends lost 0 bases and 10 bases, in that order; junction bases with no gene match: 10. CDR3 coding DNA: TGTGCCAGCAGTGAAGCGCAAGGACTAGCGGGATTGTGGGAGCAGTTCTTC. As protein: CASSEAQGLAGLWEQFF.

V and J are TRBV5-4 and TRBJ2-1; 15 bases align to TRBD2. Germline assignment: CDR1 SGHNT and CDR2 YYREEE (reference sequence). The V gene end was trimmed by 6 bases and the J gene end by 8 bases; junction bases not matched to a gene: 6. There are 15 residues in the CDR3. The CDR3 loop reads CASTLGTSGRYEQFF. CDR3 DNA: TGTGCCAGCACCCTAGGGACTAGCGGGAGGTATGAGCAGTTCTTC.

The chain uses TRBV7-3 and TRBJ2-1; D gene uncertain. The germline gives CDR1 SGHTA, CDR2 FQGTGA. V dropped 0 bases and J dropped 0 bases, with 6 bases sitting between them. The CDR3 extends over 15 amino acids. The CDR3 region has the DNA TGTGCCAGCAGCTTAACCGGGTTCTCCTACAATGAGCAGTTCTTC. Encoded protein: CASSLTGFSYNEQFF. The variable domain in full, completed from reference TRBV7-3 and TRBJ2-1, reads GAGVSQTPSNKVTEKGKYVELRCDPISGHTALYWYRQSLGQGPEFLIYFQGTGAADDSGLPNDRFFAVRPEGSVSTLKIQRTERGDSAVYLCASSLTGFSYNEQFFGPGTRLTVL.

This chain links TRBV29-1 with TRBJ2-5; weak D call: TRBD2 (5 bases). V was pared by 7 bases and J by 4 bases, with 25 bases between. The CDR3 extends over 16 amino acids. Germline V gene lookup returns CDR1 SQVTM and CDR2 ANQGSEA. The CDR3 region is CSAPLGGEGPSETQYF. CDR3 in DNA: TGCAGCGCCCCATTGGGTGGAGAGGGCCCATCAGAGACCCAGTACTTC. The full variable domain, in which reference TRBV29-1 and TRBJ2-5 provide the parts outside the CDR3, is SAVISQKPSRDICQRGTSLTIQCQVDSQVTMMFWYRQQPGQSLTLIATANQGSEATYESGFVIDKFPISRPNLTFSTLTVSNMSPEDSSIYLCSAPLGGEGPSETQYFGPGTRLLVL.

The CDR3 coding sequence is TGTGCCTGGGTATCTGCTGGGGCCAACGTCCTGACTTTC. Its translation: CAWVSAGANVLTF. The chain joins TRBV30 to TRBJ2-6; the D is unclear. CDR1 and CDR2 (germline): GTSNPN, SVGIG (reference sequence). V dropped 5 bases and J dropped 2 bases, with 7 bases sitting between them. This CDR3 contains 13 residues.

This chain joins TRBV7-2 and TRBJ1-5, with 10 bases lining up with TRBD1. This CDR3 has 18 residues. The junction had 13 bases not matched to a gene; V was cut back by 6 bases and J by 2 bases. The germline V gene has CDR1 SGHTA and CDR2 FQGNSA. The CDR3 reads CASSGSRDRGVGNQPQHF. CDR3 DNA: TGTGCCAGCAGTGGTAGCCGGGACAGGGGAGTCGGCAATCAGCCCCAGCATTTT.

The chain is built from TRBV29-1 and TRBJ2-4; D may be TRBD1 or TRBD2 (5 bases each). V gave up 2 bases and J gave up 7 bases, with 15 bases separating them. This CDR3 has 14 residues. CDR1 is SQVTM, CDR2 ANQGSEA, per germline. The CDR3, as DNA: TGCAGCGTTGAAATTCGCCTAGCAGGGAACATTCAGTACTTC. Protein: CSVEIRLAGNIQYF. Using reference TRBV29-1 and TRBJ2-4 for the parts outside the CDR3, the full variable domain is SAVISQKPSRDICQRGTSLTIQCQVDSQVTMMFWYRQQPGQSLTLIATANQGSEATYESGFVIDKFPISRPNLTFSTLTVSNMSPEDSSIYLCSVEIRLAGNIQYFGAGTRLSVL.

The rearrangement links TRBV6-5 to TRBJ2-2; D perhaps matches TRBD1 (6 bases). The CDR3 has 14 residues. Germline-derived CDR1 and CDR2 are MNHEY and SVGAGI. V was pared by 6 bases and J by 4 bases, with 12 bases between. CDR3 protein: CASRIRGSTGELFF. In nucleotides, the CDR3 is TGTGCCAGCAGAATCAGGGGTTCCACCGGGGAGCTGTTTTTT.

The chain carries TRBV5-1 and TRBJ2-5; 7 bases line up with TRBD2. There are 12 residues in the CDR3. The germline CDR1 and CDR2 sequences are SGHRS and YFSETQ. J was trimmed by 2 bases and V by 7 bases; bases with no gene match: 2. CDR3 nucleotide sequence: TGCGCCAGCGGGAGGGTACAAGAGACCCAGTACTTC. It specifies CASGRVQETQYF.

This clone was counted once. The chain links TRBV6-5 to TRBJ1-3, with D hard to call. The CDR3 sequence is 13 residues long. With 11 bases removed from V and 2 bases from J, the gap between germline ends came to 13 bases. Germline-derived CDR1 and CDR2 are MNHEY and SVGAGI. This CDR3 reads CAVRSSTGNTIYF. The CDR3 coding sequence is TGTGCCGTCCGGAGTTCTACTGGAAACACCATATATTTT.